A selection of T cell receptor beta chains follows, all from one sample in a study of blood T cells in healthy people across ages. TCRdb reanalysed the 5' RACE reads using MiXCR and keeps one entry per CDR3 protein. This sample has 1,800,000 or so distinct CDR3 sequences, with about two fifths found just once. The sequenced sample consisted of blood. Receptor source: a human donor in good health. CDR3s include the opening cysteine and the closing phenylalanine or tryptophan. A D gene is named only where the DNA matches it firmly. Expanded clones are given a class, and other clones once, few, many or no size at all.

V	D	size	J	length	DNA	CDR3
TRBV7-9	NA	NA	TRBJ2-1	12	TGTGCCAGCAGCTTATTGGGGGACACGGTGTTCTTC	CASSLLGDTVFF
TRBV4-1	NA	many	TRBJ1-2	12	TGCGCCAGCAGCCAAGCCGACTATGGCTACACCTTC	CASSQADYGYTF
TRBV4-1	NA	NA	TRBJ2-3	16	TGCGCCAGCTCCAGACAGGGCAGCGGGCGCGCAGATACGCAGTATTTT	CASSRQGSGRADTQYF
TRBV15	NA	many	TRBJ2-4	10	TGTGCCACCAGCAGAGATGCCCCGTACTTC	CATSRDAPYF
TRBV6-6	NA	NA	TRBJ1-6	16	TGTGCCAGCAGTCAGGACGCCAGCTCCTATAATTCACCCCTCCACTTT	CASSQDASSYNSPLHF
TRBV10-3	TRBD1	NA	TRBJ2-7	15	TGTGCCGCCAGGGGGACAGGGGACCAGAATGGTGAGCAGTACTTC	CAARGTGDQNGEQYF
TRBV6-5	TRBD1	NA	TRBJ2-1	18	TGTGCCAGCAGTTACAACCACAGGGGGCGTTTCGGTGACAATGAGCAGTTCTTC	CASSYNHRGRFGDNEQFF
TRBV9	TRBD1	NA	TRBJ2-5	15	TGTGCCAGCAGCGTGGACAGGGGTGCGCAAGAGACCCAGTACTTC	CASSVDRGAQETQYF
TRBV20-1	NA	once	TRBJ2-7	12	TGCAGGGCTAGCAGGGCAGGAGGCGAGCAGTACTTC	CRASRAGGEQYF
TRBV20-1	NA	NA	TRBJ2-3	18	TGCAGTGCTAGTCGGACTAACCGATTGTCAGCAGCAGCAGATACGCAGTATTTT	CSASRTNRLSAAADTQYF
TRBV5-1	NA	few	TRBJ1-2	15	TGCGCCAGCAGCTCGATGGGGAGGCCAGGGGATGGCTACACCTTC	CASSSMGRPGDGYTF
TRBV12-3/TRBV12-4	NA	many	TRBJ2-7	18	TGTGCCAGCAGTCTCCCCCGTGGAGGGGGGGGGTTCTCCTACGAGCAGTACTTC	CASSLPRGGGGFSYEQYF
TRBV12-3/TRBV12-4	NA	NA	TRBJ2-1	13	TGTGCCAGCACGAGGGACTCCTACAATGAGCGGTTCTTC	CASTRDSYNERFF
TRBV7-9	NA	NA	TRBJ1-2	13	TGTGCCAGCAGCCTCGGACGCGGGCCCGGCTACACCTTC	CASSLGRGPGYTF
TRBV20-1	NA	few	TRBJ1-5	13	TGCAGTGCTAGTGACAGCGGCAATCAGCCCCAGCATTTT	CSASDSGNQPQHF
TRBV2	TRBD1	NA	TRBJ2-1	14	TGTGCCAGCAGTACCGGGACAGGAGGACTTGAGCAGTTCTTC	CASSTGTGGLEQFF
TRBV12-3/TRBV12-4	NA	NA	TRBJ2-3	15	TGTGCCAGCAGTCTATACAGCGGGCGCACAGATGTGCAGTATTTT	CASSLYSGRTDVQYF
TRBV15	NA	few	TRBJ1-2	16	TGTGCCACCAGCAGAGACCGGGGAAGTGGTAACTATGGCTACACCTTC	CATSRDRGSGNYGYTF
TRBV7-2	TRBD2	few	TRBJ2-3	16	TGTGCCAGCAGCCGGCAAGCGGGGGGGCGCACAGATACGCAGTATTTT	CASSRQAGGRTDTQYF
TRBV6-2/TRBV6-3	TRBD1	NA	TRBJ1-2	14	TGTGCCAGCAACAGGGGATCCGGGCGGTATGGCTACACCTTC	CASNRGSGRYGYTF
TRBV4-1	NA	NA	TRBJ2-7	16	TGCGCCAGCAGCCAAGTGTTAGGTCGAGACTCCTACGAGCAGTACTTC	CASSQVLGRDSYEQYF
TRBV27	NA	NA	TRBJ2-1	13	TGTGCCAGCAGCTCATGGGGTCTAGGTGAGCAGTTCTTC	CASSSWGLGEQFF
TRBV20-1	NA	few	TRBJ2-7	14	TGCAGTGCTAGAGAGGGGGACCCTTCCTACGAGCAGTACTTC	CSAREGDPSYEQYF
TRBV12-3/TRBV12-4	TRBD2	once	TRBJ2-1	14	TGTGCCAGCAGTTTAGGGACTAGATTGGGTGAGCAGTTCTTC	CASSLGTRLGEQFF
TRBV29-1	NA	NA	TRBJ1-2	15	TGCAGCGTTGAAGATTCTCATTCAAATGGCTATGGCTACACCTTC	CSVEDSHSNGYGYTF
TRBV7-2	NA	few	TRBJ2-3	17	TGTGCCAGCAGCTCATACTACCGGGACGGTGATACAGATACGCAGTATTTT	CASSSYYRDGDTDTQYF
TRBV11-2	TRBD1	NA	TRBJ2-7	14	TGTGCCAGCGTCTGGGACAGGGGGTACTACGAGCAGTACTTC	CASVWDRGYYEQYF
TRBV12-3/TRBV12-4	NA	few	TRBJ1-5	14	TGTGCCAGCAGTTTTGGGGAGAACAATCAGCCCCAGCATTTT	CASSFGENNQPQHF
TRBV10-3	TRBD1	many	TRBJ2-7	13	TGTGCCATCCGGGACAGAAGCTCCTACGAGCAGTACTTC	CAIRDRSSYEQYF
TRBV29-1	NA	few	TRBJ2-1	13	TGCAGCGTTGGTGTCGTACTCTCGGTTGAGCAGTTCTTC	CSVGVVLSVEQFF
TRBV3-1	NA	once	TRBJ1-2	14	TGTGCCAGCAGCCAAGAGATACGGCATCCTGGCTACACCTTC	CASSQEIRHPGYTF
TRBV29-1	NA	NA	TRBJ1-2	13	TGCAGCGCGGCCCTGGGACCGAACTATGGCTACACCTTC	CSAALGPNYGYTF
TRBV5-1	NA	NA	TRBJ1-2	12	TGCGCCAGCAGCTTGAGGGAGGATGGCTACACCTTC	CASSLREDGYTF
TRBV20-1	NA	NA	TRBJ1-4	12	TGCAGTGCTACGTCAGGGGATGAAAAACTGTTTTTT	CSATSGDEKLFF
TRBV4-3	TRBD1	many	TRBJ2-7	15	TGCGCCAGCAGCCAGCTGACAGGGACGGCCTACGAGCAGTACTTC	CASSQLTGTAYEQYF
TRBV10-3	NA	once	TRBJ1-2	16	TGTGCCATCAGTGAGGACAGACAAGGGGTTAACTATGGCTACACCTTC	CAISEDRQGVNYGYTF
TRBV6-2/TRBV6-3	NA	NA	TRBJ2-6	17	TGTGCCAGCAGTTACACGTCGCTATTCTCTGGGGCCAACGTCCTGACTTTC	CASSYTSLFSGANVLTF
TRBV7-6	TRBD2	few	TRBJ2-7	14	TGTGCCAGCAGCTCGGGGGGGCAGGGGCACGAGCAGTACTTC	CASSSGGQGHEQYF
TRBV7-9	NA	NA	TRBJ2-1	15	TGTGCCAGCAGCTTAATAGGACCGATTTCATTCGAGCAGTTCTTC	CASSLIGPISFEQFF
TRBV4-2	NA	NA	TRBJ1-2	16	TGTGCCAGCAGCCAAGGGTCCGGGGATGGGAACTATGGCTACACCTTC	CASSQGSGDGNYGYTF
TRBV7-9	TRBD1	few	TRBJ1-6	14	TGTGCCAGCAGCCCATCAGGGGGTAATTCACCCCTCCACTTT	CASSPSGGNSPLHF
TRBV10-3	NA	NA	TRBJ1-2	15	TGTGCCATCAGTGAATGGTCCCGTGGGGGTTATGACTACACCTTC	CAISEWSRGGYDYTF
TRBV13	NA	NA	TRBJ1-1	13	TGTGTCAGCAGCCCCGGAGGCGTCGCTGAAGCTTTCTTT	CVSSPGGVAEAFF
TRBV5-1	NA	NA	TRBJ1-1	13	TGCGCCAGCAGCCCGGTACCGACCGGAGATGCTTTCTTT	CASSPVPTGDAFF
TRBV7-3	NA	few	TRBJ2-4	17	TGTGCCAGCAGCCCCCACGGTCACTTACTAGCCAAAAACATTCAGTACTTC	CASSPHGHLLAKNIQYF
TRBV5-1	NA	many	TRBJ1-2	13	TGCGCCAGCGCGCAGCTACCTAACTATGGCTACACCTTC	CASAQLPNYGYTF
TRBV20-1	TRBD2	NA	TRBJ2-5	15	TGCAGTGCTACCCGCGGTACTAGCGGGGTGGAGACCCAGTACTTC	CSATRGTSGVETQYF
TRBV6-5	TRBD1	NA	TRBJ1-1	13	TGTGCCAGCACCGGACAGGTGCACACTGAAGCTTTCTTT	CASTGQVHTEAFF
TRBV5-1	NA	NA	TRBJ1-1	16	TGCGCCAGCAGCTTGGGCCATCAGGGGATGAACACTGAAGCTTTCTTT	CASSLGHQGMNTEAFF
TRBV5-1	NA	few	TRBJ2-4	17	TGCGCCAGCAGCCCGGCGGCGAGAGGGCTAGCCAAAAACATTCAGTACTTC	CASSPAARGLAKNIQYF
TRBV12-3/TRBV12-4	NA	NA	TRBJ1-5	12	TGTGCCACCGAGTTTAGCAATCAGCCCCAGCATTTT	CATEFSNQPQHF
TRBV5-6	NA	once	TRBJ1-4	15	TGTGCCAGCAGCTTCAATGACCTCAAAGGGGAAAAACTGTTTTTT	CASSFNDLKGEKLFF
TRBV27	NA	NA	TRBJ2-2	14	TGTGCCAGCAGTTTTGGACGGACCACCGGGGAGCTGTTTTTT	CASSFGRTTGELFF
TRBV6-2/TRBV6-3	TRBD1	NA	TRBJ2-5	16	TGTGCCAGCAGTTACCCCCTGCCGGGACAGCAAGAGACCCAGTACTTC	CASSYPLPGQQETQYF
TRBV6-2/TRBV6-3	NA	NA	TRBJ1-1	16	TGTGCCAGCAGACCATATTCAGGGAAGGTGAACACTGAAGCTTTCTTT	CASRPYSGKVNTEAFF
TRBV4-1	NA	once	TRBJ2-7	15	TGCGCCAGCAGCCAACGGGGACAATCCTCCTACGAGCAGTACTTC	CASSQRGQSSYEQYF
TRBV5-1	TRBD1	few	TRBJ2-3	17	TGCGCCAGCAGCCTCCGTCCGGGACAGGGGAGCACAGATACGCAGTATTTT	CASSLRPGQGSTDTQYF
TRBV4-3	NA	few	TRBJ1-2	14	TGCGCCAGCAGCCTCATGCCAAATAACTATGGCTACACCTTC	CASSLMPNNYGYTF
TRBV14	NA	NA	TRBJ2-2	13	TGTGCCAGTGGACAGAAGAACACCGGGGAGCTGTTTTTT	CASGQKNTGELFF
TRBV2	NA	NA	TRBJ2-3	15	TGTGCCAGCAGTGTCCCAGGGGCTTACACAGATACGCAGTATTTT	CASSVPGAYTDTQYF